The 11 T cell receptor beta chains reported below all come from one sample, sequenced in a study of blood T cell repertoires in COVID-19. The protocol was immunoSEQ multiplex PCR, while the TCRdb copy is restricted to in-frame clones and leaves out a portion. Of roughly 330,000 clones listed, roughly 90% are singletons. Sequencing was performed on peripheral blood. The receptors shown here come from a man between 25 and 39 years old with COVID-19, enrolled during active disease.

V is TRBV6-5 and J is TRBJ2-3, with a tentative D call TRBD2 (7 bases). Trimming took off 2 bases at V and 4 bases at J, with 13 bases between the two ends. The CDR3 loop spans 15 amino acids. Germline values: CDR1 MNHEY, CDR2 SVGAGI. The CDR3 coding sequence is TGTGCCAGCAGTTACGGGGGGGGCAATGCAGATACGCAGTATTTT. It codes for CASSYGGGNADTQYF.

CDR3 DNA sequence: TGTGCCATCAGTGTAAGAGACCCCCCAACTGGAGACGAGGACGAGCAGTACTTC. Protein: CAISVRDPPTGDEDEQYF. V gene TRBV10-3 combines with J gene TRBJ2-7; D is uncertain. The V gene lost 4 bases and the J gene lost 5 bases, with 27 bases spanning the gap. Germline loops: CDR1 ENHRY, CDR2 SYGVKD. The CDR3 extends over 18 amino acids.

The chain combines TRBV18 with TRBJ2-7; 9 positions agree with TRBD2. The germline gives CDR1 KGHSH, CDR2 LQKENI. The CDR3 loop spans 16 amino acids. V dropped 3 bases and J dropped 0; count of bases not matched to a gene: 6. DNA for the CDR3: TGTGCCAGCTCACCCCCAGGGCGGGGGGGCTCCTACGAGCAGTACTTC. Encoded protein: CASSPPGRGGSYEQYF.

The chain combines TRBV21-1 with TRBJ1-2; TRBD1, the D gene given by the table, was not confirmed from the DNA. TRBV21-1 is a pseudogene. The CDR3 has 17 residues. In DNA form, the CDR3 reads TGTGCCAGCAGCAAAGAGGGCACTGGACAGGGGACGGATGGCTACACCTTC. Translating gives CASSKEGTGQGTDGYTF.

The V gene is TRBV10-3, the J gene TRBJ1-5; no firm D call. The ends were cut back, 7 bases at V and 3 bases at J, with 10 bases in the middle. This CDR3 is 13 amino acids long. Germline V gene lookup returns CDR1 ENHRY and CDR2 SYGVKD. Here the CDR3 reads CAIKREFNQPQHF. The CDR3 DNA reads as TGTGCCATCAAACGGGAATTCAATCAGCCCCAGCATTTT.

The chain carries TRBV9 and TRBJ1-3; D is perhaps TRBD1 (6 bases). V shed 0 bases and J shed 4 bases, with 14 bases lying between them. Germline V CDR1 and CDR2: SGDLS, YYNGEE. The CDR3 runs to 16 residues. DNA for the CDR3: TGTGCCAGCAGCGTAGAAGCCGGGGGGCTCGGAAACACCATATATTTT. Residues: CASSVEAGGLGNTIYF.

V gene TRBV30 combines with J gene TRBJ2-2; TRBD2 is a possible D gene (6 bases). CDR1 is GTSNPN and CDR2 is SVGIG in the germline V gene (reference sequence). The V end was cut by 8 bases, the J end by 3 bases, with 16 bases between. The CDR3 consists of 14 residues. In DNA, the CDR3 is TGTGCCCAAAATAGGGGACTGGACACCGGGGAGCTGTTTTTT. Translating it yields CAQNRGLDTGELFF.

This clone occurred a few times. This chain uses TRBV13 with TRBJ1-1; TRBD1 matches at 12 bases. The J segment lost 4 bases and the V segment lost 4 bases, leaving 4 bases of the junction unmatched. The CDR3 covers 15 residues. Germline CDR1 is PRHDT and CDR2 is FYEKMQ (reference sequence). The CDR3 DNA reads TGTGCCAGCAGCTGGGACAGGGGGCCTAGCACTGAAGCTTTCTTT. Its translation: CASSWDRGPSTEAFF.

V gene TRBV28 combines with J gene TRBJ1-2; D remains ambiguous. V was trimmed by 2 bases and J by 2 bases, leaving 9 bases between them. The CDR3 totals 14 residues. Germline-derived CDR1 and CDR2 are MDHEN and SYDVKM. The CDR3 bases are TGTGCCAGCAGTTTAGTCCAGGCCAACTATGGCTACACCTTC. It encodes CASSLVQANYGYTF.

CDR3: CATSDLHSPQETQYF. The DNA of the CDR3 is TGTGCCACCAGTGATTTGCATTCCCCACAAGAGACCCAGTACTTC. The rearrangement uses TRBV24-1 and TRBJ2-5; no firm D call. Per germline, CDR1 KGHDR and CDR2 SFDVKD. Deletions cut 0 bases from V and 2 bases from J, with 9 bases between. CDR3 length: 15 amino acids.

The genes are TRBV3-1 (or the pseudogene TRBV3-2) and TRBJ2-6; D is perhaps TRBD2 (5 bases). Per the germline V gene, CDR1 is LGHDT and CDR2 is YNNKEL (reference sequence). V lost 4 bases and J lost 0, with 19 bases in between. CDR3 length: 19 amino acids. CDR3 sequence (DNA): TGTGCCAGCAGCCGGAGGTATAGCGAATCCTTCTCTGGGGCCAACGTCCTGACTTTC. Translating it yields CASSRRYSESFSGANVLTF.